These 11 T cell receptor beta chains came from one sample sequenced in a study of shared clonotypes between healthy human individuals (dated by TCRdb to between 2020 and 2021). For the CD8 naive samples, CD45RO-negative cells were positively selected for CCR7, yielding a CD45RA+CCR7+ population from which TemRA cells were excluded. The library was produced with the immunoSEQ multiplex PCR assay. This immuneACCESS table, as held by TCRdb, lists in-frame sequences with V and J called but not all clones. Of the missing ones, under half trace to an unresolved V gene in checked studies; the others have no known cause. Counted in this sample were about 2.1 million clones; just over 90% of them appeared once. The biggest ten clones account for approximately 1.7% of the sample. The sample comprised naive CD8+ T cells from PBMCs. The cell subset or site label of this sample denotes: CD45RA+CCR7+. The receptors here all came from a man aged 18 to 35 in good health. Some clones in this sample may be carry-over from other donors' samples.

This chain connects TRBV13 to TRBJ1-5; perhaps TRBD1 as D (5 bases). V lost 0 bases to trimming and J lost 9 bases, with 6 bases between them. The CDR3 runs 12 residues. Germline lookup yields CDR1 PRHDT and CDR2 FYEKMQ (reference sequence). CDR3 bases: TGTGCCAGCAGCTTAGGGCAGGGGCCCCAGCATTTT. It specifies CASSLGQGPQHF.

This clone was found once. The gene calls are TRBV7-6 and TRBJ2-7; TRBD2 aligns across 9 bases. Germline V CDR1 and CDR2: SGHVS, FNYEAQ. The CDR3 covers 16 residues. The J segment lost 1 base and the V segment lost 1 base, leaving 5 bases of the junction unmatched. The CDR3: CASSLDGSGRSYEQYF. For the CDR3, the DNA is TGTGCCAGCAGCTTAGATGGTAGCGGGAGATCCTACGAGCAGTACTTC.

V and J are TRBV27 and TRBJ2-3; 9 nucleotides align to TRBD1. Germline CDR1 is MNHEY and CDR2 is SMNVEV (reference sequence). CDR3 length: 15 amino acids. Trimming cost V 6 bases and J 0 bases; bases outside gene matches: 4. The CDR3 sequence: CASRRDRASTDTQYF. The CDR3 DNA reads as TGTGCCAGCAGGCGGGACAGGGCCAGCACAGATACGCAGTATTTT.

The genes are TRBV13 and TRBJ1-1; TRBD1 aligns across 9 bases. The trim removed 4 bases at V and 3 bases at J, leaving 3 bases unmatched. The CDR3 totals 14 residues. Germline lookup yields CDR1 PRHDT and CDR2 FYEKMQ (reference sequence). Written as DNA, the CDR3 is TGTGCCAGCAGCTACGGGACAGGGCACACTGAAGCTTTCTTT. Encoded protein: CASSYGTGHTEAFF.

The CDR3 DNA sequence: TGTGCCAGCAGCGGGACGGCTATCCACTATGGCTACACCTTC. This codes for CASSGTAIHYGYTF. J is TRBJ1-2 and V is TRBV9; D gene unclear. The CDR3 totals 14 residues. The V gene's germline CDR1 is SGDLS and CDR2 YYNGEE. V was cut by 3 bases and J by 3 bases, with 12 bases left in between.

The chain has TRBV27 and TRBJ2-1; D gene uncertain. CDR1 is MNHEY and CDR2 is SMNVEV in the germline V gene (reference sequence). CDR3 length: 14 amino acids. Trimming removed 4 bases at V and 0 bases at J, with 7 bases between. CDR3 DNA: TGTGCCAGCAGTTCCCAACTCTCCTACAATGAGCAGTTCTTC. Translated, it gives CASSSQLSYNEQFF.

The V call is TRBV5-1, the J call TRBJ2-7, with D possibly being TRBD2 (5 bases). Germline V gene data show CDR1 as SGHRS and CDR2 as YFSETQ. Deletions cut 7 bases from V and 0 bases from J, with 14 bases between. The CDR3 totals 14 residues. The CDR3 DNA reads as TGCGCCAGCTCGGAGGCGGGTAGCTCCTACGAGCAGTACTTC. This encodes CASSEAGSSYEQYF.

The sample holds one count of this clone. This CDR3 is also generated by other DNA sequences in the sample. The J gene is TRBJ2-7, the V gene TRBV4-2, with 7 bases matching TRBD2. V lost 3 bases, J lost 0 bases, and 2 bases stayed unmatched. This CDR3 is 14 amino acids long. Germline CDR1 LGHNA, CDR2 YNFKEQ. The CDR3 spells CASSQGGFSYEQYF. The CDR3 coding sequence is TGTGCCAGCAGCCAGGGGGGGTTCTCCTACGAGCAGTACTTC.

V gene TRBV7-2 combines with J gene TRBJ1-3, with D perhaps TRBD1 (6 bases). CDR1 and CDR2 (germline): SGHTA, FQGNSA. The length of the CDR3 is 14 residues. V was trimmed by 7 bases and J by 7 bases, leaving 17 bases between them. The CDR3 DNA is TGTGCCAGCACCTACTGGGGGCGGACGAACACCATATATTTT. Protein: CASTYWGRTNTIYF.

This clone occurred a few times. V gene TRBV19 combines with J gene TRBJ1-4; TRBD1 is a possible D gene (5 bases). The CDR3 extends over 14 amino acids. The germline gives CDR1 LNHDA, CDR2 SQIVND (reference sequence). Trimming took off 6 bases at V and 4 bases at J, with 12 bases between the two ends. CDR3 bases: TGTGCCAGTAGAGTGGGACCGCTTAATGAAAAACTGTTTTTT. Amino acids: CASRVGPLNEKLFF.

The genes are TRBV28 and TRBJ1-2; possible D gene TRBD1, 5 bases. The V gene lost 5 bases and the J gene lost 7 bases, with 17 bases spanning the gap. Germline-derived CDR1 and CDR2 are MDHEN and SYDVKM. The CDR3 has 14 residues. This CDR3 reads CASSAGWGYSGYTF. Here the CDR3 DNA reads TGTGCCAGCAGTGCAGGGTGGGGCTATAGTGGCTACACCTTC.